A selection of T cell receptor beta chains follows, all from one sample in a study of control samples from healthy donors and cancer patients. The data were produced by immunoSEQ multiplex PCR, yet TCRdb's version contains in-frame clones alone and is incomplete. The sample consists of about 49,000 clones, around 85% of them appearing once. The specimen was PBMCs. These receptors were obtained from a woman aged 45-60 years with lung cancer. Both conserved end residues are part of each CDR3. The D gene is left open where the match is weak. Size values are once, few and many counts, or a class for expanded clones, and some rows have none.

V	size	J	D	length	CDR3	DNA
TRBV7-8	few	TRBJ1-6	-	12	CASSLRDSPLHF	TGTGCCAGCAGCCTCAGGGATTCACCCCTCCACTTT
TRBV4-3	-	TRBJ2-7	-	16	CASSQDRAGRPYEQYF	TGCGCCAGCAGCCAAGATAGGGCAGGGAGGCCCTACGAGCAGTACTTC
TRBV10-3	-	TRBJ2-1	TRBD1	17	CAISDRQGVSSYNEQFF	TGTGCCATCAGTGATAGACAGGGGGTAAGCTCCTACAATGAGCAGTTCTTC
TRBV5-1	-	TRBJ1-1	-	13	CASSFQGFTEAFF	TGCGCCAGCAGCTTTCAGGGGTTCACTGAAGCTTTCTTT
TRBV24-1	-	TRBJ2-3	-	16	CATSDGDFRITDTQYF	TGTGCCACCAGTGACGGGGACTTTCGGATCACAGATACGCAGTATTTT
TRBV18	-	TRBJ1-1	-	15	CASSPPEGGGTEAFF	TGTGCCAGCTCACCACCTGAAGGAGGCGGAACTGAAGCTTTCTTT
TRBV29-1	-	TRBJ1-4	-	10	CSVLDEKLFF	TGCAGCGTTCTTGACGAAAAACTGTTTTTT
TRBV11-2	-	TRBJ1-6	-	18	CASSLDSPFFTYNSPLHF	TGTGCCAGCAGCTTGGACAGTCCATTCTTTACTTATAATTCACCCCTCCACTTT
TRBV20-1	-	TRBJ2-7	-	12	CSASSEGYEQYF	TGCAGTGCTAGTTCAGAGGGCTACGAGCAGTACTTC
TRBV24-1	-	TRBJ2-2	-	15	CATSDLGRNTGELFF	TGTGCCACCAGTGATCTCGGACGGAACACCGGGGAGCTGTTTTTT
TRBV30	few	TRBJ2-5	-	15	CAWIFRGGQQETQYF	TGTGCCTGGATCTTCCGTGGGGGACAACAAGAGACCCAGTACTTC
TRBV2	-	TRBJ2-3	TRBD2	15	CASSDSGDYGDTQYF	TGTGCCAGCAGCGATAGCGGGGATTACGGAGATACGCAGTATTTT
TRBV9	-	TRBJ2-7	-	12	CASSGRTYEQYF	TGTGCCAGCAGCGGCAGAACCTACGAGCAGTACTTC
TRBV5-4	-	TRBJ2-7	-	14	CASSLGGISYEQYF	TGTGCCAGCAGCTTGGGGGGGATCTCCTACGAGCAGTACTTC
TRBV7-2	-	TRBJ2-2	-	14	CASSTNGQIGELFF	TGTGCCAGCAGCACAAATGGACAGATCGGGGAGCTGTTTTTT
TRBV2	-	TRBJ1-2	-	13	CASSGLGGYGYTF	TGTGCCAGCAGTGGGCTGGGGGGCTATGGCTACACCTTC
TRBV6-6	-	TRBJ1-5	-	14	CASSGQTSNQPQHF	TGTGCCAGCAGCGGACAGACCAGCAATCAGCCCCAGCATTTT
TRBV7-2	-	TRBJ2-7	TRBD2	14	CASRPGGGGDEQYF	TGTGCCAGCAGACCTGGCGGGGGGGGCGACGAGCAGTACTTC
TRBV7-9	few	TRBJ1-2	-	15	CASSIGQSGGYGYTF	TGTGCCAGCAGCATCGGACAGTCCGGCGGCTATGGCTACACCTTC
TRBV19	-	TRBJ1-6	-	16	CASSIGGIPPGSPLHF	TGTGCCAGTAGTATAGGGGGCATCCCTCCGGGGTCACCCCTCCACTTT
TRBV7-9	once	TRBJ1-4	-	13	CASSLREDEKLFF	TGTGCCAGCAGCTTACGGGAAGATGAAAAACTGTTTTTT
TRBV15	-	TRBJ1-2	-	13	CATSWGIGDGYTF	TGTGCCACCAGTTGGGGGATCGGGGATGGCTACACCTTC
TRBV18	few	TRBJ2-3	-	11	CASSPTDTQYF	TGTGCCAGCTCACCAACAGATACGCAGTATTTT
TRBV27	-	TRBJ2-1	TRBD2	12	CASSREADEQFF	TGTGCCAGCAGTCGGGAGGCAGATGAGCAGTTCTTC
TRBV4-1	-	TRBJ1-1	-	12	CASGGRETEAFF	TGCGCCAGCGGGGGAAGGGAGACTGAAGCTTTCTTT
TRBV19	-	TRBJ1-2	-	12	CASSTGYEGYTF	TGTGCCAGTAGTACAGGGTACGAAGGCTACACCTTC
TRBV6-5	-	TRBJ2-7	TRBD1	16	CASSYSRDRGSGGQYF	TGTGCCAGCAGTTACTCCCGGGACAGGGGCAGTGGAGGGCAGTACTTC
TRBV27	-	TRBJ2-2	-	15	CASSDGGRYAGELFF	TGTGCCAGCAGCGACGGGGGTCGGTATGCCGGGGAGCTGTTTTTT
TRBV6-6	-	TRBJ1-1	-	14	CASSERQENTEAFF	TGTGCCAGCAGTGAGCGACAGGAGAACACTGAAGCTTTCTTT
TRBV5-4	-	TRBJ1-6	-	14	CASSLEAYNSPLHF	TGTGCCAGCAGCTTGGAGGCTTATAATTCACCCCTCCACTTT
TRBV7-2	-	TRBJ1-1	-	14	CASSLGVLGTEAFF	TGTGCCAGCAGCTTAGGCGTGTTGGGGACTGAAGCTTTCTTT
TRBV5-1	-	TRBJ2-7	-	15	CASSLDSQTSYEQYF	TGCGCCAGCAGCCTAGACAGTCAAACTTCCTACGAGCAGTACTTC
TRBV5-5	-	TRBJ1-2	-	15	CASSLALLDSYGYTF	TGTGCCAGCAGCTTGGCCCTCCTCGACAGCTATGGCTACACCTTC